This passage covers 6 T cell receptor beta chains from one sample sequenced in a study of memory CD8 T cells in hepatitis C reinfection. Sequencing was performed with immunoSEQ multiplex PCR; in TCRdb, only in-frame clones are kept and a portion is missing. The data show over 35,000 clones, with around 87% seen just once and around 1.2% held by the top ten. Indicated time point: peak reinfection, 3 to 8 weeks after reinfection detection. TCR sequencing was done directly ex vivo on sorted cells, without expansion in vitro. Sequenced material: naive CD8+ T cells sorted from blood. The receptors derive from a man aged 18 to 35 with hepatitis C virus infection.

The V gene is TRBV5-4, the J gene TRBJ2-7; the match to TRBD2 covers 10 bases. This CDR3 comprises 18 residues. Germline CDR1 reads SGHNT; CDR2 reads YYREEE (reference sequence). Germline trimming cut 4 bases from V and 0 bases from J; bases unmatched to any gene: 13. The CDR3 DNA follows: TGTGCCAGCAGCCTCGGAGGTAGCGGGGGGTCCCTCTCCTACGAGCAGTACGTC. Amino acids: CASSLGGSGGSLSYEQYV.

V gene TRBV28 combines with J gene TRBJ1-5; D unclear. V shed 6 bases and J shed 0 bases, with 12 bases lying between them. CDR3 length equals 15 residues. From germline, CDR1 is MDHEN and CDR2 SYDVKM. CDR3 loop: CASSRDGDSNQPQHF. The CDR3 region has the DNA TGTGCCAGCAGCCGTGACGGAGATAGCAATCAGCCCCAGCATTTT.

CDR3: CASSSRQGAHYEQYF. The CDR3 DNA follows: TGCGCCAGCAGCTCCAGACAGGGGGCTCACTACGAGCAGTACTTC. The chain uses TRBV5-1 and TRBJ2-7, with TRBD1 matching 10 bases. The length of the CDR3 is 15 residues. CDR1 is SGHRS and CDR2 is YFSETQ in the germline V gene. The V gene end was trimmed by 3 bases and the J gene end by 3 bases; junction bases not matched to a gene: 6.

The chain recombines TRBV29-1 with TRBJ1-1; 7 bases align to TRBD1. The CDR3 consists of 15 residues. V gave up 3 bases and J gave up 3 bases; unmatched junction bases: 10. CDR1 SQVTM and CDR2 ANQGSEA come from the germline V gene. The CDR3 DNA reads as TGCAGCGTTGACACCTTAGGACAGGAGGACACTGAAGCTTTCTTT. Translating gives CSVDTLGQEDTEAFF.

The V and J genes are TRBV4-1 and TRBJ2-5, with 10 bases identical to TRBD1. Germline-derived CDR1 and CDR2 are MGHRA and YSYEKL. The V and J ends lost 3 bases and 0 bases, in that order; junction bases with no gene match: 1. The CDR3 covers 15 residues. The DNA for the CDR3 is TGCGCCAGCAGCCAGGGACAGGGGTACCAAGAGACCCAGTACTTC. It specifies CASSQGQGYQETQYF.

The chain links TRBV6-1 to TRBJ1-6; 7 positions match TRBD1. The J segment lost 5 bases and the V segment lost 4 bases, leaving 11 bases of the junction unmatched. This CDR3 is built from 17 residues. Germline V gene lookup returns CDR1 MNHNS and CDR2 SASEGT. Here the CDR3 DNA reads TGTGCCAGCAGTGCCAAGCAGGGGACAGAACATAATTCACCCCTCCACTTT. Translating it yields CASSAKQGTEHNSPLHF.